This T cell receptor beta chain was retrieved from a study of identical twins. The CDR3 consists of 17 residues. Germline CDR1 and CDR2: MNHEY and SVGAGI. The J segment lost 1 base and the V segment lost 2 bases, leaving 6 bases of the junction unmatched. Each CDR3 protein is one row after TCRdb ran MiXCR on the 5' RACE reads. Counted here are 550,000 to 700,000 distinct CDR3 sequences, roughly 9.5% occurring once; the ten biggest clones make up 2.5% to 3.5%. These data were also filed under a second study, of yellow fever vaccine responses in identical twins.

This chain uses TRBV6-5 with TRBJ2-2; 8 nucleotides align to TRBD2. This clonotype originated in a woman younger than 30 in good health. The specimen was PBMCs. The CDR3 loop is CASSYGVSGRNTGELFF. The DNA of the CDR3 is TGTGCCAGCAGTTACGGAGTCAGCGGGAGGAACACCGGGGAGCTGTTTTTT.